The clone carrying this T cell receptor beta chain has just one count. Antigen specificity is unknown. After removal of 6 bases from V and 8 bases from J, the junction contained 5 bases not matched to a gene. The CDR3 has 14 amino acids. The germline V gene encodes CDR1 MNHNY and CDR2 SVGAGI (reference sequence). Donors comprised only Caucasian adults living in Nashville, Tennessee. How the authors handled the data: Filtering of immunoSEQ junctional sequences could not match full-length read filtering. The assay was immunoSEQ multiplex PCR, and TCRdb's table has in-frame clones only and misses some. The DNA gave D and trimming, while V, J and clone size come from that table. The table lists about 520,000 clones, approximately 95% of them singletons, with 0.064% in the top ten. The source of the sample is a study of shared clonotypes between healthy human individuals. Study-wide findings and caveats: Generally, naive subsets (rather than memory subsets) showed larger estimated richness. Sampling included only blood; tissue repertoires likely differ.

The rearrangement links TRBV6-6 to TRBJ2-1; 12 bases line up with TRBD2. The sequenced material came from naive CD4+ T cells sorted from blood. The subset: CD45RA+ positively selected. The receptor's source is a woman aged 25 to 39 in good health. CDR3 DNA sequence: TGTGCCAGCAGAGTGACTAGCGGGAGCTATGAGCAGTTCTTC. Amino acid sequence: CASRVTSGSYEQFF.